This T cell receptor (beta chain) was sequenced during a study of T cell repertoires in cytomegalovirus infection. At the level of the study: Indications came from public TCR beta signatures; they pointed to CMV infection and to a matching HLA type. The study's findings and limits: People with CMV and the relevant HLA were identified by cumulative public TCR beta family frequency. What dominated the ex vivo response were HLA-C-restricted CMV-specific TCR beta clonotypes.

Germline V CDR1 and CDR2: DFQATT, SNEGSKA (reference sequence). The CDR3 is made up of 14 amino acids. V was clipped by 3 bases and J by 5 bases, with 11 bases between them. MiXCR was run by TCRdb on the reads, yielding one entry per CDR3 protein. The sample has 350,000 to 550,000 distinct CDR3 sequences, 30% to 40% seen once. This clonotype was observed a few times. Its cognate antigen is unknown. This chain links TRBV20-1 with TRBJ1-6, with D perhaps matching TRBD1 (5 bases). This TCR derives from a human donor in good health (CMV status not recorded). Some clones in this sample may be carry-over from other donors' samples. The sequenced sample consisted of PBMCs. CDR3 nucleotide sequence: TGCAGTGCTAGCCACCAGGGCAATAATTCACCCCTCCACTTT. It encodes CSASHQGNNSPLHF.